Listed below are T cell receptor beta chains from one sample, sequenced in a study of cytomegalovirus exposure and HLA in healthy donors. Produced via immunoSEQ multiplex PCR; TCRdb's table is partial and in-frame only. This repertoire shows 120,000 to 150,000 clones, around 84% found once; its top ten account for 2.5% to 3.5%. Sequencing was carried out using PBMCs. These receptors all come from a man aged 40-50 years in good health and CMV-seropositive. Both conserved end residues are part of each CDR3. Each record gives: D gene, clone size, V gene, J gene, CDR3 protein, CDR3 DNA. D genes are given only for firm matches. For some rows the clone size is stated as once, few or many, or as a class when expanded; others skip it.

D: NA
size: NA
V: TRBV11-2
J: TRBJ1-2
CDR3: CASMGRNYGYTF
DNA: TGTGCCAGCATGGGGCGCAACTATGGCTACACCTTC

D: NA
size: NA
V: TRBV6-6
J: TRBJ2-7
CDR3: CASSYSFQAKEQYF
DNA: TGTGCCAGCAGTTACTCGTTCCAGGCGAAAGAGCAGTACTTC

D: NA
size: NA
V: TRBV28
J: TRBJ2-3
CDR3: CASRWASTDTQYF
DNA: TGTGCCAGCAGGTGGGCTAGCACAGATACGCAGTATTTT

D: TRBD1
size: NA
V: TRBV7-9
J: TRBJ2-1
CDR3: CASSPGTGRSYNEQFF
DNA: TGTGCCAGCAGCCCCGGGACAGGGCGCTCCTACAATGAGCAGTTCTTC

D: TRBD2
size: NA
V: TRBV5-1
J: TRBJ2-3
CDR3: CASSLASGGMDTQYF
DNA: TGCGCCAGCAGCTTGGCCTCGGGGGGTATGGATACGCAGTATTTT

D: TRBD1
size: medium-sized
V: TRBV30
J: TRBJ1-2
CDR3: CAWGQGDSYGYTF
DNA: TGTGCCTGGGGACAGGGGGACTCCTATGGCTACACCTTC

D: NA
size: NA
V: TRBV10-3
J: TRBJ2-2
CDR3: CAISELVQGKTGELFF
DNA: TGTGCCATCAGTGAATTAGTACAGGGCAAGACCGGGGAGCTGTTTTTT

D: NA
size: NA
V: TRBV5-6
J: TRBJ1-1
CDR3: CASSLQGRHTEAFF
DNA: TGTGCCAGCAGCTTACAGGGCCGGCACACTGAAGCTTTCTTT

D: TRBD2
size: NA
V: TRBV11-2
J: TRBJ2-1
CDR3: CASSRLAAEQFF
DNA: TGTGCCAGCAGCAGACTAGCGGCTGAGCAGTTCTTC

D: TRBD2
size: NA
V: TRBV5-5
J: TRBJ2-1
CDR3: CASSLSAGGPNEQFF
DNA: TGTGCCAGCAGCTTGTCGGCGGGAGGGCCGAATGAGCAGTTCTTC

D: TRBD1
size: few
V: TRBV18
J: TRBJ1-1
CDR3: CASSSGQGLRTEAFF
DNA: TGTGCCAGCTCGTCGGGACAGGGGTTACGCACTGAAGCTTTCTTT

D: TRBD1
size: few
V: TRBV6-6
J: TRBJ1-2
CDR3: CASRARETGVSGYTF
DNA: TGTGCCAGCAGGGCCCGCGAGACAGGGGTAAGCGGCTACACCTTC

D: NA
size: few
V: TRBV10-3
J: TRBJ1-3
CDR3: CAISGAGHSGNTIYF
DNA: TGTGCCATCAGTGGGGCAGGTCACTCTGGAAACACCATATATTTT

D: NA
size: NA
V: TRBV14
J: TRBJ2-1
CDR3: CASSLRDSNYNEQFF
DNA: TGTGCCAGCAGCCTCCGGGACTCGAACTACAATGAGCAGTTCTTC

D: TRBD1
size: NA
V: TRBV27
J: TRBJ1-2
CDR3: CASSLSGTAYGYTF
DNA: TGTGCCAGCAGTTTATCCGGGACAGCCTATGGCTACACCTTC

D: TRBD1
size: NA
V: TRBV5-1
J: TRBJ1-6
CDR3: CASSLIQGSSPLHF
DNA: TGCGCCAGCAGCTTAATACAGGGGTCCTCACCCCTCCACTTT

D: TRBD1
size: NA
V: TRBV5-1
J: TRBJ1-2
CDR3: CASSLKAGGGYGYTF
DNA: TGCGCCAGCAGCTTAAAGGCAGGGGGCGGCTATGGCTACACCTTC

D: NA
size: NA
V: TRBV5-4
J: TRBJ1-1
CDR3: CASSSLQGNTEAFF
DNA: TGTGCCAGCAGCTCCTTACAGGGGAACACTGAAGCTTTCTTT

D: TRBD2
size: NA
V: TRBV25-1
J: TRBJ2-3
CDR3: CASSDFASGRSDTQYF
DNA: TGTGCCAGCAGTGATTTCGCTAGCGGGAGGTCAGATACGCAGTATTTT

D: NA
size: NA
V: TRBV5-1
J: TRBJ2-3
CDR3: CASSLSTDTQYF
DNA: TGCGCCAGCAGCCTAAGCACAGATACGCAGTATTTT

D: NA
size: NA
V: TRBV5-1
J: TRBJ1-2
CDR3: CASSKQINYGYTF
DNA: TGCGCCAGCAGCAAACAGATAAACTATGGCTACACCTTC

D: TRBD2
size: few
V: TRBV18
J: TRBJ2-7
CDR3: CASSRGTSYEQYF
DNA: TGTGCCAGCTCACGGGGGACTAGCTACGAGCAGTACTTC

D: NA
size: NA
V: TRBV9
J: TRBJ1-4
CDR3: CASSGATTNEKLFF
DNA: TGTGCCAGCAGCGGAGCAACAACTAATGAAAAACTGTTTTTT

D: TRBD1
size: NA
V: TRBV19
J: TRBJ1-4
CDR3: CASSPGQARSSEKLFF
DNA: TGTGCCAGTAGTCCCGGACAGGCGCGATCGTCGGAAAAACTGTTTTTT

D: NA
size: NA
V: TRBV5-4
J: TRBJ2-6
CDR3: CASSLPGTGANVLTF
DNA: TGTGCCAGCAGCTTGCCAGGGACTGGGGCCAACGTCCTGACTTTC

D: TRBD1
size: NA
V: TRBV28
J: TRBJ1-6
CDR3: CASRSTGSSYNSPLHF
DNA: TGTGCCAGCAGATCGACAGGGAGCTCCTATAATTCACCCCTCCACTTT

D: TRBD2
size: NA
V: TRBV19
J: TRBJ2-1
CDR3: CASSSSPGLTRNEQFF
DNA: TGTGCCAGTAGTAGTTCTCCGGGACTAACAAGGAATGAGCAGTTCTTC

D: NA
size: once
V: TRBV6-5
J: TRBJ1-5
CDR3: CASSYGRDNQPQHF
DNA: TGTGCCAGCAGTTACGGCAGGGACAATCAGCCCCAGCATTTT

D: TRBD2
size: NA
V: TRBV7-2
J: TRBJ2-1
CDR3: CASSLMAGEGEQFF
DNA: TGTGCCAGCAGCTTAATGGCGGGAGAGGGTGAGCAGTTCTTC

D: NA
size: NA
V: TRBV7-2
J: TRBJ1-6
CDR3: CASSLALGNSPLHF
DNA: TGTGCCAGCAGCTTAGCGCTCGGGAATTCACCCCTCCACTTT

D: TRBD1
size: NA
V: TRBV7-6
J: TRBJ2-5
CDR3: CASSIRQGGERETQYF
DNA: TGTGCCAGCAGCATACGACAGGGGGGAGAGCGGGAGACCCAGTACTTC

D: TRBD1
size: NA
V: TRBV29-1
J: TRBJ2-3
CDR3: CSVDDGRGIDTQYF
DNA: TGCAGCGTTGATGACGGCAGGGGGATAGATACGCAGTATTTT

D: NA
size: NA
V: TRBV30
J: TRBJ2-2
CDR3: CAWSVERNTGELFF
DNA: TGTGCCTGGAGTGTTGAGAGGAACACCGGGGAGCTGTTTTTT

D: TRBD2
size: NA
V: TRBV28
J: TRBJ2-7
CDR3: CASSASGRAPSYEQYF
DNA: TGTGCCAGCAGTGCCTCCGGGAGGGCCCCCTCCTACGAGCAGTACTTC

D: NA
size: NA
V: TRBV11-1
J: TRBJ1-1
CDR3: CASSSGTSRMNTEAFF
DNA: TGTGCCAGCAGCTCCGGGACAAGTCGCATGAACACTGAAGCTTTCTTT

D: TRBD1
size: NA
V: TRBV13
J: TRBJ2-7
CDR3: CASRQNRDRGYEQYF
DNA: TGTGCCAGCAGGCAGAACCGGGACAGAGGCTACGAGCAGTACTTC

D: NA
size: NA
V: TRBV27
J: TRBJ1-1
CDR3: CASSTGDILGHTEAFF
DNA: TGTGCCAGCAGTACCGGGGACATCCTTGGTCACACTGAAGCTTTCTTT

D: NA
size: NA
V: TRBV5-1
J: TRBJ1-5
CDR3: CASSAEGNQPQHF
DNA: TGCGCCAGCAGCGCAGAGGGCAATCAGCCCCAGCATTTT

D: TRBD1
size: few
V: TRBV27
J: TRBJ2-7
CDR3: CASSALQGSFSYEQYF
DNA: TGTGCCAGCAGTGCCCTACAGGGGTCCTTCTCCTACGAGCAGTACTTC

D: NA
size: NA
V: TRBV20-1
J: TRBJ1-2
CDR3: CSASQDYGYTF
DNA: TGCAGTGCTAGCCAGGACTATGGCTACACCTTC

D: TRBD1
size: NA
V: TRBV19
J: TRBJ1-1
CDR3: CASSIARTGRTEAFF
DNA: TGTGCCAGTAGTATCGCGCGGACAGGGCGCACTGAAGCTTTCTTT

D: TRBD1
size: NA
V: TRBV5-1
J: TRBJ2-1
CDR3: CASSLATGGRSNEQFF
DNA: TGCGCCAGCAGCTTGGCGACAGGGGGCCGGTCCAATGAGCAGTTCTTC

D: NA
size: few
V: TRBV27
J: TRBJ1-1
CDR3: CASRGGPVNTEAFF
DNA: TGTGCCAGCAGAGGAGGGCCGGTGAACACTGAAGCTTTCTTT

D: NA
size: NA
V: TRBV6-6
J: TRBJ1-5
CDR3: CASSPGGNGQPQHF
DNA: TGTGCCAGCAGTCCGGGGGGCAATGGGCAGCCCCAGCATTTT

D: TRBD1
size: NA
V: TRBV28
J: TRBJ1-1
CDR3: CASSPTPGQGEAFF
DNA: TGTGCCAGCAGTCCGACACCGGGACAGGGGGAAGCTTTCTTT

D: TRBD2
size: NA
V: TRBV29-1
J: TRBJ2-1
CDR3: CSVSNLLAGEGNEQFF
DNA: TGCAGCGTTTCCAACCTACTAGCGGGAGAGGGTAATGAGCAGTTCTTC

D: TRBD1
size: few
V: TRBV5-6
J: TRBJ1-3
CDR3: CASSDTGGAGNTIYF
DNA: TGTGCCAGCAGCGACACAGGGGGAGCTGGAAACACCATATATTTT

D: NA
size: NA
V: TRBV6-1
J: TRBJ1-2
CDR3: CASSEMSGRSGDGYTF
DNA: TGTGCCAGCAGTGAAATGTCAGGGCGTAGCGGTGATGGCTACACCTTC

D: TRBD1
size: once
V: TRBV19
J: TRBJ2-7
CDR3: CASKYTGGPYEQYF
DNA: TGTGCCAGTAAATATACAGGGGGCCCCTACGAGCAGTACTTC

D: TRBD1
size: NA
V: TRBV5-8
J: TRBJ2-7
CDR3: CASSLPGTGFYEQYF
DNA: TGTGCCAGCAGCCTTCCCGGGACAGGGTTCTACGAGCAGTACTTC

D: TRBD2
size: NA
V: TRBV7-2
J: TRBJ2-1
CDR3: CASREGLGIREQFF
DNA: TGTGCCAGCAGGGAGGGACTAGGTATCCGCGAGCAGTTCTTC

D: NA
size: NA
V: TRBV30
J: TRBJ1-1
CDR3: CVSGQLEAFF
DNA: TGTGTTTCGGGACAACTGGAAGCTTTCTTT

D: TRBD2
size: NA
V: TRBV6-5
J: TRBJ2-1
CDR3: CASSRTSGGLNEQFF
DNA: TGTGCCAGCAGTAGGACTAGCGGCGGTTTGAATGAGCAGTTCTTC

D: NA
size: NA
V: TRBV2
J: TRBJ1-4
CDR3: CASSEAQQINEKLFF
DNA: TGTGCCAGCAGTGAAGCGCAACAGATTAATGAAAAACTGTTTTTT